This T cell receptor beta chain was identified in a study of shared clonotypes between healthy human individuals. Looking at the study overall: CD4 naive and CD4 memory each took three plates per donor, while CD8 naive took two and CD8 memory one. Study results and caveats: The four-donor shared clonotypes exceeded non-shared clonotypes in generation probability, with non-shared ones scoring lower.

Caucasian adults residing in Nashville, Tennessee made up all the donors. Germline loops: CDR1 SGHRS, CDR2 YFSETQ. The junction had 4 bases not matched to a gene; V was cut back by 4 bases and J by 0 bases. The CDR3 extends over 15 amino acids. In regard to this clone: Its antigen is undetermined.

Per the original methods: As immunoSEQ supplied junction-only sequences (without quality scores), filtering differed. The method was immunoSEQ multiplex PCR; TCRdb's version includes in-frame clones alone and lacks a portion of them. V, J and clone size are those of that table, while D and trimming were read from the DNA. The sample consists of approximately 2.5 million clones, 93% of them appearing once. This receptor was taken from a man aged 18 to 30 in good health. Some clones in this sample may be carry-over from other donors' samples. The sample was naive CD4+ T cells from PBMCs. Stated subset: CD45RA+ positively selected. The chain has TRBV5-1 and TRBJ2-5, with 9 bases that match TRBD1. The CDR3 DNA reads TGCGCCAGCAGCACCGGGGACAGGGACCAAGAGACCCAGTACTTC. Its protein product is CASSTGDRDQETQYF.